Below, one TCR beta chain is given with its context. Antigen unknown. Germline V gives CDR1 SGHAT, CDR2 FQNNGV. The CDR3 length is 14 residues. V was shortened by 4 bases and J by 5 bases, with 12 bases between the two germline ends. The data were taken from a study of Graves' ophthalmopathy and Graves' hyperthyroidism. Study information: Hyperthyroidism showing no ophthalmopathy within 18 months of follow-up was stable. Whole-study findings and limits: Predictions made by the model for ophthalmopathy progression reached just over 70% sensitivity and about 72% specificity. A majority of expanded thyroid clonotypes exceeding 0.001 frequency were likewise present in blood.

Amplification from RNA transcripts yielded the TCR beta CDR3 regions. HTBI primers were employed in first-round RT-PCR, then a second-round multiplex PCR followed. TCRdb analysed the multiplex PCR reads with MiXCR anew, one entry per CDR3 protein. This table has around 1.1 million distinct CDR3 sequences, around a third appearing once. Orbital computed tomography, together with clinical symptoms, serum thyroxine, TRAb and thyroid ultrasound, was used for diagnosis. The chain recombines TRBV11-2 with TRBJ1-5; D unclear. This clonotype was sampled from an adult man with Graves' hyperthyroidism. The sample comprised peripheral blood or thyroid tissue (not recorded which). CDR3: CASSSNFGDQPQHF. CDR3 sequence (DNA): TGTGCCAGCAGCTCCAACTTCGGGGATCAGCCCCAGCATTTT.